This TCR beta chain was captured in a study of blood T cell repertoires in COVID-19. Study-wide context: Acute and convalescent COVID-19 samples came from the United States, Italy and Spain.

Original data processing: Reference gene primer amplification in the assay estimated nucleated cell counts. Only in-frame clones appear in the TCRdb table, and some are missing; sequencing was by immunoSEQ multiplex PCR. V and J calls and clone size come straight from that table; D and trimming were deduced from the DNA. There are about 97,000 clones in the sample; roughly 86% occur only once, and nearly 20% lies in the top ten. The CDR3 loop spans 12 amino acids. The V end was cut by 3 bases, the J end by 6 bases, with 9 bases between. Germline values: CDR1 MDHEN, CDR2 SYDVKM. The chain uses TRBV28 and TRBJ2-7; D is uncertain. The TCR was taken from a human donor in a cohort sampled during active COVID-19. The specimen was peripheral blood. CDR3 nucleotides: TGTGCCAGCAGTTTTCAAACAGCCGAGCAGTACTTC. Protein sequence: CASSFQTAEQYF.